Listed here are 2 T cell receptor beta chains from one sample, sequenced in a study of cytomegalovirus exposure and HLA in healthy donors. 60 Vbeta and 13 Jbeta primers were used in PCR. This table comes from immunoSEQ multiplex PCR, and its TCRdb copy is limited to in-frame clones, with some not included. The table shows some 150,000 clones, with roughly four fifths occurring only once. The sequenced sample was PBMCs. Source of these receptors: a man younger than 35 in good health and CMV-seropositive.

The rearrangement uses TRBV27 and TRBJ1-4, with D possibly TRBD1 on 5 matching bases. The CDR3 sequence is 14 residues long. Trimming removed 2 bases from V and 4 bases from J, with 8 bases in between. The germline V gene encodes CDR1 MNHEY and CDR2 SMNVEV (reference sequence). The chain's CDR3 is CASSLAGRNEKLFF. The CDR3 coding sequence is TGTGCCAGCAGTTTAGCAGGGCGTAATGAAAAACTGTTTTTT.

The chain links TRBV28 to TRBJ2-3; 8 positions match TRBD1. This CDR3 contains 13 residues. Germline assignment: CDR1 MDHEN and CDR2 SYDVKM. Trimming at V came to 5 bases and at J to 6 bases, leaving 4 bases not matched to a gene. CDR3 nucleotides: TGTGCCAGCAGTCAGGGGGCGCGGGATACGCAGTATTTT. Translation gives CASSQGARDTQYF.